This T cell receptor (beta chain) came from a study of human T cells and chemical hapten exposure. Study-wide background: Variability of per-sample TCR yields stemmed mainly from small differences in pooled library volume.

Time point denoted: pre-sensitization, week 0. Stated treatment: therapeutic diphenylcyclopropenone sensitization with weekly scalp DPC. Trimming cost V 5 bases and J 8 bases, with 10 bases left between them. There are 12 residues in the CDR3. One entry per CDR3 protein, called by TCRdb with MiXCR from the RACE reads. The sample includes 200,000 to 300,000 distinct CDR3 sequences, approximately 8.6% of them seen just once. The source is a woman between 40 and 50 years old with alopecia areata. Some clones in this sample may be carry-over from other donors' samples. This material consisted of whole blood, taken in connection with sensitization to the hapten diphenylcyclopropenone (DPC). The chain is built from TRBV12-3 or TRBV12-4 and TRBJ2-1; D perhaps matches TRBD1 (5 bases). The CDR3 DNA sequence: TGTGCCAGCAGTCCGCTAGGGGATGAGCAGTTCTTC. Translation gives CASSPLGDEQFF.